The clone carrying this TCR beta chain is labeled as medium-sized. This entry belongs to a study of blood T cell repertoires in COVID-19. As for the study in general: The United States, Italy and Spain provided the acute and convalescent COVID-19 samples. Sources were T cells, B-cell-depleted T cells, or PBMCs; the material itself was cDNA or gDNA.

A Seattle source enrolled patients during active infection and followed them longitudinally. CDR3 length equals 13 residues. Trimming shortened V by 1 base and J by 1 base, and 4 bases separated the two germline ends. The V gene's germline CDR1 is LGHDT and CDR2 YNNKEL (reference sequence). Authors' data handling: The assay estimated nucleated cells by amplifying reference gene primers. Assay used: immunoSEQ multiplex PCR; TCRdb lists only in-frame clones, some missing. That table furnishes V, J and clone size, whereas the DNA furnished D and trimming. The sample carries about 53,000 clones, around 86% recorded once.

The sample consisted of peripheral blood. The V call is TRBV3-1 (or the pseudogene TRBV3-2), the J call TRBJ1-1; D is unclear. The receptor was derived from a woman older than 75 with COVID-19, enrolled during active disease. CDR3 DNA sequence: TGTGCCAGCAGCCAAGCCGGGAACACTGAAGCTTTCTTT. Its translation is CASSQAGNTEAFF.